The clone carrying this T cell receptor (beta chain) was counted between two and nine times. What it binds is not known. Total RNA, at least 5 micrograms per sample, was extracted from PBMCs. This record comes from a study of blood T cells in healthy people across ages. Whole-study results and caveats: While age rose, TCR beta diversity per million T cells dropped in a roughly linear way. Long-lived donors had more naive CD4+ cells and higher diversity than aged donors.

Through a sample-barcoded 5' primer and a J-beta primer mix, a second PCR was run for roughly 6 to 11 cycles. TCRdb re-analysed the 5' RACE reads in MiXCR, keeping a single row per CDR3 protein. Among about 760,000 distinct CDR3 sequences listed, approximately 60% were seen once. V lost 7 bases, J lost 4 bases, and 6 bases stayed unmatched. Looked up from germline, CDR1 is SGDLS and CDR2 is YYNGEE. The CDR3 length is 13 residues. The source of this sequence is a man between 35 and 55 years old in good health. The J gene is TRBJ2-5, the V gene TRBV9, with 8 bases aligning to TRBD2. The sample comprised blood. CDR3 protein: CASSVGRAETQYF. CDR3 bases: TGTGCCAGCTCAGTCGGGAGGGCAGAGACCCAGTACTTC.